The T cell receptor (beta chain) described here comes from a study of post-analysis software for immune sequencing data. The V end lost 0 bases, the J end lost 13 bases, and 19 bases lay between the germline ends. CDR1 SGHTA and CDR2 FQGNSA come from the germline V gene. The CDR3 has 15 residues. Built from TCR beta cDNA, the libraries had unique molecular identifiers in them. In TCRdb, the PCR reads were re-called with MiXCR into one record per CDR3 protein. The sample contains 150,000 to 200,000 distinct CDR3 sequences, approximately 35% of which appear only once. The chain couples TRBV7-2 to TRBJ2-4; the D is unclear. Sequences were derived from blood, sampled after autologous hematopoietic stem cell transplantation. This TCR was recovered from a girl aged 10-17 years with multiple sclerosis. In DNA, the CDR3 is TGTGCCAGCAGCTTAGCTTATGGCGCCTACAATGAGCAGTACTTC. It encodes CASSLAYGAYNEQYF.